This T cell receptor (beta chain) emerged from a study of persistence of HIV-infected CD4 T cells. The libraries were made with immunoSEQ version 4 in survey mode. Method: immunoSEQ multiplex PCR; TCRdb's copy keeps in-frame clones and lacks some. Among tens of thousands of clones listed, over 80% were seen once. Concerning this clone itself: Its antigen remains unidentified.

The stimulus was lysate of CMV-infected fibroblasts, around 9.3 ug/mL. CD40L-negative CD69-negative CD45RO-high memory CD4+ T cells were sorted as populations depleted of antigen-responding cells. Trimming removed 0 bases at V and 1 base at J, with 14 bases between. The CDR3 runs 17 residues. Germline CDR1 reads SGHRS; CDR2 reads YFSETQ. This specimen consisted of CD4+ T cells sorted from PBMCs after approximately 19-hour stimulation, obtained from a patient who received antiretroviral therapy. The V call is TRBV5-1, the J call TRBJ1-5; no clear D gene. The clonotype comes from an adult woman with HIV who was CMV-seropositive. CDR3 residues: CASSLGPSGFSNQPQHF. CDR3 bases: TGCGCCAGCAGCTTGGGGCCGTCGGGGTTCAGCAATCAGCCCCAGCATTTT.